The clone carrying this T cell receptor beta chain was picked up a small number of times. Its antigen is unknown. The entry originates in a study of human T cells and chemical hapten exposure. Unique molecular identifiers were attached to individual cDNA molecules within the library. Per the authors' pipeline: Per sample, the median was around 100,000 TCRs, with values from about 24,000 to 680,000. TCRdb passed the RACE reads through MiXCR, listing each CDR3 protein once. TCRdb, not the original authors, processed these V and J calls. The sample consists of 71,000 or so distinct CDR3 sequences, roughly 9.2% of them appearing once. Time point indicated: patch test 1, 2 weeks after DPC sensitization. Treatment described: therapeutic diphenylcyclopropenone sensitization with weekly scalp DPC. Donors were 18 to 70-year-old alopecia patients suitable for DPC. Germline V gene sequence: CDR1 SGHTA, CDR2 FQGNSA. CDR3 length: 15 residues. Trimming took 6 bases from V and 0 from J, leaving 14 bases between them.

Study-wide findings and caveats: With alopecia, donors may have immune responses unlike healthy people's.

The material was whole blood, obtained in connection with sensitization to the hapten diphenylcyclopropenone (DPC). The rearrangement links TRBV7-2 to TRBJ1-2; D is perhaps TRBD1 (6 bases). This clonotype was sampled from a middle-aged woman with alopecia areata. Some clones in this sample may be carry-over from other donors' samples. The CDR3 here is CASRRNRDSNYGYTF. The CDR3 DNA sequence: TGTGCCAGCAGACGCAACAGGGATTCTAACTATGGCTACACCTTC.